The T cell receptor beta chain described here comes from a study of cytotoxic CD8 clonotypes in ibrutinib-treated CLL. Depth targeted 1 in 200,000 to 1 in 1 million T cells, averaging 10x coverage per clonotype. Sequencing was performed with immunoSEQ multiplex PCR; in TCRdb, only in-frame clones are kept and a portion is missing. The profile shows 200,000 to 250,000 clones, roughly 65% of them singletons. Notes on this clone: Its antigen is currently unknown.

Findings and limits, study-wide: Elevated clonality accompanied ibrutinib response, with a return toward baseline values at progression. Baseline clonality, higher than in age-matched healthy donors, tracked circulating CD8+ T-cell counts. Public clonotypes, an uncommon group, contracted or remained stable on treatment.

Germline V gene sequence: CDR1 MNHEY, CDR2 SMNVEV (reference sequence). CDR3 size: 16 residues. After removal of 5 bases from V and 0 bases from J, the junction contained 6 bases not matched to a gene. The specimen comprised PBMCs, sampled after 12 months of ibrutinib treatment. The chain combines TRBV27 with TRBJ1-4; 7 positions agree with TRBD1. This TCR came from a human donor with chronic lymphocytic leukemia. CDR3 region: CASSQTGTATNEKLFF. The CDR3 nucleotides are TGTGCCAGCAGTCAGACAGGGACAGCAACTAATGAAAAACTGTTTTTT.